These 15 T cell receptor beta chains originate from one sample sequenced in a study of cytomegalovirus exposure and HLA in healthy donors. With 60 Vbeta and 13 Jbeta primers, the PCR was carried out. Data came from immunoSEQ multiplex PCR; TCRdb stores just in-frame clones and leaves some out. The sample lists 160,000 or so clones, roughly four fifths occurring once. Specimen: PBMCs. The receptor set was obtained from a man over 45 in good health and CMV-seropositive.

This chain links TRBV30 with TRBJ1-2; 8 bases are a match to TRBD1. V gave up 3 bases and J gave up 0 bases; unmatched junction bases: 12. This CDR3 is built from 17 residues. Germline lookup yields CDR1 GTSNPN and CDR2 SVGIG (reference sequence). CDR3 in DNA: TGTGCCTGGAGAAGTTCTCACCGGGACAGGACTAACTATGGCTACACCTTC. Protein sequence: CAWRSSHRDRTNYGYTF.

The CDR3 loop is CASSRDRGSYTEAFF. The CDR3 region has the DNA TGCGCCAGCAGCCGCGACAGGGGGTCATACACTGAAGCTTTCTTT. The chain joins TRBV5-1 to TRBJ1-1; 9 nucleotides agree with TRBD1. Germline V lookup: CDR1 SGHRS, CDR2 YFSETQ. This CDR3 contains 15 residues. Unmatched junction bases numbered 7, after V lost 4 bases and J lost 3 bases.

This sequence joins TRBV5-1 and TRBJ2-7; no firm D call. The CDR3 length is 12 residues. CDR1 SGHRS and CDR2 YFSETQ come from the germline V gene. V was shortened by 0 bases and J by 4 bases, with 5 bases between the two germline ends. DNA for the CDR3: TGCGCCAGCAGCTTGGCCGAGTACGAGCAGTACTTC. Its protein is CASSLAEYEQYF.

This CDR3 reads CASSYPGVVTWGYTF. DNA for the CDR3: TGTGCCAGCAGTTACCCGGGAGTTGTGACATGGGGCTACACCTTC. V gene TRBV5-8 combines with J gene TRBJ1-2, with D hard to call. Germline loops: CDR1 SGHTS, CDR2 YDEGEE. This CDR3 contains 15 residues. The V end lost 5 bases, the J end lost 8 bases, and 22 bases lay between the germline ends. The full variable domain, rest sourced from reference TRBV5-8 and TRBJ1-2, is EAGVTQSPTHLIKTRGQQATLRCSPISGHTSVYWYQQALGLGLQFLLWYDEGEERNRGNFPPRFSGRQFPNYSSELNVNALELEDSALYLCASSYPGVVTWGYTFGSGTRLTVV.

This CDR3 is CASSYSPPSTGSYCGELFF. CDR3 DNA sequence: TGTGCCAGCAGTTACTCCCCGCCCTCGACAGGTTCGTATTGCGGGGAGCTGTTTTTT. The chain has TRBV6-7 and TRBJ2-2, with a possible D match to TRBD1 (6 bases). TRBV6-7 falls under the ORF class, with uncertain function. The CDR3 length is 19 residues. Between the trimmed V and J ends, which lost 0 bases and 7 bases, there was a span of 24 bases.

The genes are TRBV5-4 and TRBJ2-3; 11 nucleotides align to TRBD2. This CDR3 region has 16 residues. The germline V gene encodes CDR1 SGHNT and CDR2 YYREEE (reference sequence). The ends lost 0 bases at V and 6 bases at J; junction bases unmatched: 6. This CDR3 reads CASSLAGTSGGDTQYF. Written as DNA, the CDR3 is TGTGCCAGCAGCTTGGCCGGGACTAGCGGAGGGGATACGCAGTATTTT.

The rearrangement joins TRBV29-1 to TRBJ2-5; D is unresolved. The CDR3 consists of 12 residues. CDR1 and CDR2 (germline): SQVTM, ANQGSEA. Trimming pared 7 bases from V and 2 bases from J, leaving 11 bases between. The CDR3 DNA is TGCAGCGCAAAGGCGGAACAAGAGACCCAGTACTTC. Encoded protein: CSAKAEQETQYF.

This clone was recorded only once. The rearrangement uses TRBV7-9 and TRBJ1-1; D call uncertain. The V gene's germline CDR1 is SEHNR and CDR2 FQNEAQ (reference sequence). Deletions cut 8 bases from V and 4 bases from J, with 20 bases between. The CDR3 has 15 amino acids. The CDR3 nucleotides are TGTGCCAGCTCGAGGGTTTTCGGAGTGAGCACTGAAGCTTTCTTT. Translated: CASSRVFGVSTEAFF.

This chain uses TRBV7-9 with TRBJ2-1; no firm D call. Germline V gene lookup returns CDR1 SEHNR and CDR2 FQNEAQ (reference sequence). V was pared by 1 base and J by 7 bases, with 14 bases between. The CDR3 extends over 15 amino acids. This CDR3 is CASSLELQYGNEQFF. For the CDR3, the DNA is TGTGCCAGCAGCTTAGAATTACAGTATGGAAATGAGCAGTTCTTC.

This clone was counted between two and nine times. The chain carries TRBV5-1 and TRBJ2-2; possible D gene TRBD2, 5 bases. V was shortened by 0 bases and J by 5 bases, with 17 bases between the two germline ends. The CDR3 runs to 17 residues. CDR1 and CDR2 (germline): SGHRS, YFSETQ. CDR3 protein: CASSLDPGPGNTGELFF. The CDR3 DNA reads as TGCGCCAGCAGCTTGGATCCAGGTCCGGGAAATACCGGGGAGCTGTTTTTT.

The genes are TRBV4-2 and TRBJ2-3, with a tentative D call TRBD2 (5 bases). V lost 3 bases and J lost 5, with 9 bases in between. Germline V lookup: CDR1 LGHNA, CDR2 YNFKEQ. The CDR3 has 13 residues. CDR3 residues: CASSQGVEDTQYF. DNA of the CDR3: TGTGCCAGCAGCCAGGGAGTAGAAGATACGCAGTATTTT.

The genes are TRBV6-5 and TRBJ2-2, with 7 bases that match TRBD1. The CDR3 has 14 amino acids. CDR1 is MNHEY, CDR2 SVGAGI, per germline. Losses at the gene ends were 5 bases for V and 1 base for J; bases not matched to a gene: 1. CDR3 residues: CASSRQGNTGELFF. The CDR3 DNA reads TGTGCCAGCAGTCGACAGGGGAACACCGGGGAGCTGTTTTTT.

The V call is TRBV9, the J call TRBJ2-7, with 7 bases aligning to TRBD1. Per germline, CDR1 SGDLS and CDR2 YYNGEE. V was pared by 4 bases and J by 5 bases, with 9 bases of the junction left unmatched. CDR3 length: 14 amino acids. Written as DNA, the CDR3 is TGTGCCAGCAGCAGCCGGGACAGTATGAACGAGCAGTACTTC. Protein product: CASSSRDSMNEQYF. The complete variable domain, with remaining parts taken from reference TRBV9 and TRBJ2-7, reads DSGVTQTPKHLITATGQRVTLRCSPRSGDLSVYWYQQSLDQGLQFLIQYYNGEERAKGNILERFSAQQFPDLHSELNLSSLELGDSALYFCASSSRDSMNEQYFGPGTRLTVT.

With respect to this clone: The sample has other DNA sequences that encode this CDR3 too. The genes are TRBV4-2 and TRBJ2-1, with 9 bases that match TRBD2. The CDR3 loop spans 16 amino acids. J lost 6 bases, V lost 3 bases, and 9 bases had no gene match. The germline CDR1 and CDR2 sequences are LGHNA and YNFKEQ. The CDR3 coding sequence is TGTGCCAGCAGCCAGGCCGGGACTAGCATGGGCAATGAGCAGTTCTTC. It specifies CASSQAGTSMGNEQFF.

This clone has just one count. This chain joins TRBV19 and TRBJ1-5, with unresolved D. The ends were cut back, 3 bases at V and 0 bases at J, with 9 bases in the middle. The CDR3 totals 15 residues. Germline CDR1 LNHDA, CDR2 SQIVND (reference sequence). CDR3 in amino acids: CASSMRASSNQPQHF. DNA of the CDR3: TGTGCCAGTAGTATGAGGGCTTCTAGCAATCAGCCCCAGCATTTT.